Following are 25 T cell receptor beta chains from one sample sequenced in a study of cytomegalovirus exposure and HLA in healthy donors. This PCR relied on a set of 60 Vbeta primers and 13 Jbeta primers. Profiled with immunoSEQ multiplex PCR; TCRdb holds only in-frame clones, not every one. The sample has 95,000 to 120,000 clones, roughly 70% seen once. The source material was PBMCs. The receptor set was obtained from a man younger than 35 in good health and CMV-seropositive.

CDR3 coding DNA: TGCGCCAGCAGCTTGGTAGGCGACAGGGTTAATTCACCCCTCCACTTT. It translates to CASSLVGDRVNSPLHF. This chain joins TRBV5-1 and TRBJ1-6; 7 bases agree with TRBD1. Germline V gene lookup returns CDR1 SGHRS and CDR2 YFSETQ. Trimming at V came to 0 bases and at J to 6 bases, leaving 6 bases not matched to a gene. This CDR3 is built from 16 residues.

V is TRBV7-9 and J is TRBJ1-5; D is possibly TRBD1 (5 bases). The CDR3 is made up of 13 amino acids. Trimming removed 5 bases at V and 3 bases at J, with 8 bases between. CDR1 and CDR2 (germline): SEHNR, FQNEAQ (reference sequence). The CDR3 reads CASSQQANQPQHF. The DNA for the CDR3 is TGTGCCAGCAGCCAACAGGCCAATCAGCCCCAGCATTTT.

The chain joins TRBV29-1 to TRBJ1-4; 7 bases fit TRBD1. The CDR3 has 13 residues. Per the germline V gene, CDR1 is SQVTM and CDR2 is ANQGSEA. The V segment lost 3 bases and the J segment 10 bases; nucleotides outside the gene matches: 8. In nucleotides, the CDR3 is TGCAGCGTTGAGGTCCGACAGGGTGGAAAACTGTTTTTT. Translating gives CSVEVRQGGKLFF.

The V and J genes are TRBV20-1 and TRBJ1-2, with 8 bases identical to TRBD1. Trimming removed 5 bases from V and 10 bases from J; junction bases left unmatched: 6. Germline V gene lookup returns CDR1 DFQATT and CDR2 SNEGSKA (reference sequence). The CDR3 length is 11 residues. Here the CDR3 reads CSAAPGGAYTF. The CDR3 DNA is TGCAGTGCTGCCCCAGGGGGCGCCTACACCTTC.

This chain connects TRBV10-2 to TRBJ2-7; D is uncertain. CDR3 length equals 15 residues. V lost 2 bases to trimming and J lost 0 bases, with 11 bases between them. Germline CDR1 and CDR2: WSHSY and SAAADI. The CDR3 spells CASSEPNWSSYEQYF. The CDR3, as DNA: TGCGCCAGCAGTGAGCCCAACTGGAGCTCCTACGAGCAGTACTTC.

The chain's CDR3 is CASSIDAGGVNEQFF. The CDR3 nucleotides read TGTGCCAGTAGTATCGACGCAGGGGGCGTGAATGAGCAGTTCTTC. This chain joins TRBV19 and TRBJ2-1; 8 bases agree with TRBD1. The ends lost 3 bases at V and 7 bases at J; junction bases unmatched: 8. Per the germline V gene, CDR1 is LNHDA and CDR2 is SQIVND (reference sequence). The CDR3 totals 15 residues.

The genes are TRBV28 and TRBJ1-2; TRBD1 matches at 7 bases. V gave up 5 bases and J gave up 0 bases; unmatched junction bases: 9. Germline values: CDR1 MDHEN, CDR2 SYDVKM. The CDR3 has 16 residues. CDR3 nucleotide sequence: TGTGCCAGCAGTGCCTCGACAGGGCCCCCTAACTATGGCTACACCTTC. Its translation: CASSASTGPPNYGYTF.

CDR3 coding DNA: TGCGCCAGCAGTGAGTCGGAGACAGGAGCCTACGAGCAGTACGTC. Translated: CASSESETGAYEQYV. The chain uses TRBV10-1 and TRBJ2-7; tentatively, D is TRBD1 (6 bases). Germline V gives CDR1 WNHNN, CDR2 SYGVQD (reference sequence). The CDR3 is 15 amino acids. V lost 0 bases and J lost 2, with 11 bases in between.

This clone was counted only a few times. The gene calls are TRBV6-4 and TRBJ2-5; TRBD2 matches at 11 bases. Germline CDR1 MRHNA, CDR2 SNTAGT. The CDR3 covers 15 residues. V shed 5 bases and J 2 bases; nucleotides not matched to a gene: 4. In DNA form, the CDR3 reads TGTGCCAGCAGTCGGCTAGCGGGGGGTCAAGAGACCCAGTACTTC. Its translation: CASSRLAGGQETQYF.

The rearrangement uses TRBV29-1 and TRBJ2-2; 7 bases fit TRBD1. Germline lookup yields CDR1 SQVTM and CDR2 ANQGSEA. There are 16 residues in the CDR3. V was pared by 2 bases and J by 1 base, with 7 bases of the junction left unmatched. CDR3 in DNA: TGCAGCGTTGAAATGCTTGGACAGGTGAACACCGGGGAGCTGTTTTTT. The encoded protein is CSVEMLGQVNTGELFF.

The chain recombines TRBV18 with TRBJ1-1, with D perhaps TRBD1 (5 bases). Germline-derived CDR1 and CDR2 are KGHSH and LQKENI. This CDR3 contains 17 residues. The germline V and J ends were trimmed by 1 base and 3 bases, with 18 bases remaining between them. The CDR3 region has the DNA TGTGCCAGCTCACCACTTGGTTACCGGGGGGGGGACACTGAAGCTTTCTTT. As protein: CASSPLGYRGGDTEAFF. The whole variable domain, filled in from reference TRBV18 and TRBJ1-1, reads NAGVMQNPRHLVRRRGQEARLRCSPMKGHSHVYWYRQLPEEGLKFMVYLQKENIIDESGMPKERFSAEFPKEGPSILRIQQVVRGDSAAYFCASSPLGYRGGDTEAFFGQGTRLTVV.

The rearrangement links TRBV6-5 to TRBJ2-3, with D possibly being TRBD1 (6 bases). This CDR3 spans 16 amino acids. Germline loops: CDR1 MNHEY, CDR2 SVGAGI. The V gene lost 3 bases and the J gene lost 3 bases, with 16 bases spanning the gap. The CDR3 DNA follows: TGTGCCAGCAGTTATAGGGACCCCAGGGGAACAGATACGCAGTATTTT. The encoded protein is CASSYRDPRGTDTQYF.

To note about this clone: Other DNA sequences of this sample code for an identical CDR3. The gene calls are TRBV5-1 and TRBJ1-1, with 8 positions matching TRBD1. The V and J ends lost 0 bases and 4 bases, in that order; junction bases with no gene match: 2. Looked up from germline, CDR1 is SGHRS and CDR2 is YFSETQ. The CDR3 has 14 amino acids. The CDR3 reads CASSLVTGGTEAFF. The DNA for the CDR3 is TGCGCCAGCAGCTTGGTAACAGGGGGCACTGAAGCTTTCTTT.

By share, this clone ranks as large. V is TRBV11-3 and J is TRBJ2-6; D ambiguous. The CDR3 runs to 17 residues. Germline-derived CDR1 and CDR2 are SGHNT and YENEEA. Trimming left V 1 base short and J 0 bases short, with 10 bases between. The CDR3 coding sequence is TGTGCCAGCAGCTTAGTGGGCTCAGCCTCTGGGGCCAACGTCCTGACTTTC. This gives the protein CASSLVGSASGANVLTF.

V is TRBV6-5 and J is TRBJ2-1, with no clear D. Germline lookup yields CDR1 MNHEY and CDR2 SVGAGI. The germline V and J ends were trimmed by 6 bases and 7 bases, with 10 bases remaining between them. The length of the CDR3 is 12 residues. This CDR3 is CASRRERNEQFF. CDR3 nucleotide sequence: TGTGCCAGCAGACGAGAAAGAAATGAGCAGTTCTTC.

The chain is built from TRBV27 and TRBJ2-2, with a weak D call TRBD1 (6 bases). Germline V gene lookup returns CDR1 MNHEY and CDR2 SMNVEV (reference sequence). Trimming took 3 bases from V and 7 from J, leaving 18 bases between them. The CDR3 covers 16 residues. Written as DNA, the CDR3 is TGTGCCAGCAGTTTCTTTACGGCAGGGGCGGACGGGGAGCTGTTTTTT. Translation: CASSFFTAGADGELFF.

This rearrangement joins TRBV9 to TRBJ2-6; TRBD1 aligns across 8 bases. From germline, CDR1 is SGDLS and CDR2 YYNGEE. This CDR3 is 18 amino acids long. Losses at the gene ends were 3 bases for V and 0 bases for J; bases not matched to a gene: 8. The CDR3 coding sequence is TGTGCCAGCAGCGAACGACAGGGGCAAAGCTCTGGGGCCAACGTCCTGACTTTC. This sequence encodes CASSERQGQSSGANVLTF.

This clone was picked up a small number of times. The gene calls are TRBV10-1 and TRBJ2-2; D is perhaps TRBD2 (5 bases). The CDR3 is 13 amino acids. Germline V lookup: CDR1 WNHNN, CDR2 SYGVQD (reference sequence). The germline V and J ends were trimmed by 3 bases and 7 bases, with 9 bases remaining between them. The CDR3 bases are TGCGCCAGCAGTGATGAGGGTATCGGGGAGCTGTTTTTT. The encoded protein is CASSDEGIGELFF.

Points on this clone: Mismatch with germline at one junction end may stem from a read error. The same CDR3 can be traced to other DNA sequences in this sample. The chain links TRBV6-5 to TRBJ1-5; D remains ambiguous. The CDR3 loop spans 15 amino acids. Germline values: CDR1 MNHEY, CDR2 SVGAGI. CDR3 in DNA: TGTGCCAGTAGTTACTCGAGGGAGGGAGGCCAGCCCCAGCATTTT. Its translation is CASSYSREGGQPQHF.

CDR3 loop: CASSYSSYNEQFF. The CDR3 DNA is TGTGCCAGCAGCTACAGCTCCTACAATGAGCAGTTCTTC. The chain uses TRBV7-9 and TRBJ2-1; D is ambiguous. V shed 4 bases and J shed 0 bases, with 4 bases lying between them. CDR3 length: 13 amino acids. CDR1 and CDR2 from the germline V gene are SEHNR and FQNEAQ (reference sequence).

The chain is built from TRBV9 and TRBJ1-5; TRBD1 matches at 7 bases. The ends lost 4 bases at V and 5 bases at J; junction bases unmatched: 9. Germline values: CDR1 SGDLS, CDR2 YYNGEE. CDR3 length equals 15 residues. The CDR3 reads CASSRGRGFDQPQHF. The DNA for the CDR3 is TGTGCCAGCAGCAGGGGCAGGGGGTTTGATCAGCCCCAGCATTTT.

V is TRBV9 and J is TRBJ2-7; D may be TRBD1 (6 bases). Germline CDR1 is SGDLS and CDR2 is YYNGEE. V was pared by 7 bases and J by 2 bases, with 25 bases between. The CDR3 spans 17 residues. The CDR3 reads CASFSPGALTTTYEQYV. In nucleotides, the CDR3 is TGTGCCAGCTTCTCACCAGGGGCCTTGACTACTACCTACGAGCAGTACGTC.

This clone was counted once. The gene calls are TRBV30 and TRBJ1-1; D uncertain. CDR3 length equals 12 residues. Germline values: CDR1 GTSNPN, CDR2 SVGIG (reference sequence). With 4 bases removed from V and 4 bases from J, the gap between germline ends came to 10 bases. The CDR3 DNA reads TGTGCCTGGAATAGGGAGGGCACTGAAGCTTTCTTT. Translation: CAWNREGTEAFF.

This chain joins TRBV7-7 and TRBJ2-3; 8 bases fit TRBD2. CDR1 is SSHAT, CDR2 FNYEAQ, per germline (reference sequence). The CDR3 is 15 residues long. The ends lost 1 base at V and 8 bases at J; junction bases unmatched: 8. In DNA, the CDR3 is TGTGCCAGCAGCTTAGGTCCCGGGACTAGTGCTACGCAGTATTTT. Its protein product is CASSLGPGTSATQYF.

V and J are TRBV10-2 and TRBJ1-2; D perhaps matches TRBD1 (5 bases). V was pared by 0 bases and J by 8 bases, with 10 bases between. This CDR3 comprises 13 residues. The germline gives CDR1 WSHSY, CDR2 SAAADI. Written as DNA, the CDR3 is TGCGCCAGCAGTGAGTCCAGGGTAATGGGCTACACCTTC. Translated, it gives CASSESRVMGYTF.